This TCR beta chain was sequenced in a study of breast tumors, draining lymph nodes, adjacent tissues. Study results and caveats: That most tumor T cells come from lymph nodes remained unproven. Tumors had less TCR diversity than lymph nodes, more than nontumor tissue.

Via MiXCR, TCRdb re-called the multiplex PCR reads, giving one row per CDR3 protein. The table shows some 170,000 distinct CDR3 sequences, with 30% to 40% occurring only once. Axillary draining lymph nodes of breast cancer patients supplied the node samples. The germline V and J ends were trimmed by 3 bases and 3 bases, with 8 bases remaining between them. This CDR3 spans 12 amino acids. The germline gives CDR1 DFQATT, CDR2 SNEGSKA (reference sequence). In the case of this clonotype: What it recognizes is unknown.

The sequence derives from a female donor with breast cancer. Some clones in this sample may be carry-over from other donors' samples. The chain recombines TRBV20-1 with TRBJ1-2; D gene unclear. Sequenced input: axillary lymph node tissue. CDR3 in DNA: TGCAGTGCTAGTTTGCAGCACTATGGCTACACCTTC. It specifies CSASLQHYGYTF.